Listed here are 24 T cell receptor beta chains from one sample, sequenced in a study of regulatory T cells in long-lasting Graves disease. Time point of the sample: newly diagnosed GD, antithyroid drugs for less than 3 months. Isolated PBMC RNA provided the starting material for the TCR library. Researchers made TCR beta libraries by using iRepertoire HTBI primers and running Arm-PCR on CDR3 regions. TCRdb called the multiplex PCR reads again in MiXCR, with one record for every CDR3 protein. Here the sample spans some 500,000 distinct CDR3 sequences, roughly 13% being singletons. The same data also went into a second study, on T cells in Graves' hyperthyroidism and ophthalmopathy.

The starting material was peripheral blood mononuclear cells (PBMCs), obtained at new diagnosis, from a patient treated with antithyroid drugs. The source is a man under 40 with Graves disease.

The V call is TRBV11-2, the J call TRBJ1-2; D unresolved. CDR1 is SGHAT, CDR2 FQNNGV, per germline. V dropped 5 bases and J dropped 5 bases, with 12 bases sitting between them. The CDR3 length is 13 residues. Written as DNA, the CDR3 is TGTGCCAGCAGCCAACGTACACTTTATGGCTACACCTTC. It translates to CASSQRTLYGYTF. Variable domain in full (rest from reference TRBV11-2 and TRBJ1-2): EAGVAQSPRYKIIEKRQSVAFWCNPISGHATLYWYQQILGQGPKLLIQFQNNGVVDDSQLPKDRFSAERLKGVDSTLKIQPAKLEDSAVYLCASSQRTLYGYTFGSGTRLTVV.

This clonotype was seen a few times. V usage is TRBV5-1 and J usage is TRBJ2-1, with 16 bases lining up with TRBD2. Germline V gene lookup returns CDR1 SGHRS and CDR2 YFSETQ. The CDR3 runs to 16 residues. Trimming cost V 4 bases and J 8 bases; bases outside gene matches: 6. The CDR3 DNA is TGCGCCAGCAGCCTAGCCGGGACTAGCGGGAGGGATGAGCAGTTCTTC. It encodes CASSLAGTSGRDEQFF. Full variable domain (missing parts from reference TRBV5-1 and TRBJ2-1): KAGVTQTPRYLIKTRGQQVTLSCSPISGHRSVSWYQQTPGQGLQFLFEYFSETQRNKGNFPGRFSGRQFSNSRSEMNVSTLELGDSALYLCASSLAGTSGRDEQFFGPGTRLTVL.

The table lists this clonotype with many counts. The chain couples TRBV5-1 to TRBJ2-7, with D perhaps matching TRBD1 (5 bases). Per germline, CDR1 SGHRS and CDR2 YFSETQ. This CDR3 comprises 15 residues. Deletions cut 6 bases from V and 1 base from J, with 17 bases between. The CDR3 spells CASNPFGQGSYEQYF. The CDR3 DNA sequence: TGCGCCAGCAATCCATTCGGGCAGGGATCCTACGAGCAGTACTTC.

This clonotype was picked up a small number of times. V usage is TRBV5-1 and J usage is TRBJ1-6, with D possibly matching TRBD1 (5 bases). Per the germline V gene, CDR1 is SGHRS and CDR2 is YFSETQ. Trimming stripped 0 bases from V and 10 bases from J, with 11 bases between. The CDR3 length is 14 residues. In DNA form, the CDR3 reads TGCGCCAGCAGCTTGGGGATCCCAGGGTCACCCCTCCACTTT. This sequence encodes CASSLGIPGSPLHF.

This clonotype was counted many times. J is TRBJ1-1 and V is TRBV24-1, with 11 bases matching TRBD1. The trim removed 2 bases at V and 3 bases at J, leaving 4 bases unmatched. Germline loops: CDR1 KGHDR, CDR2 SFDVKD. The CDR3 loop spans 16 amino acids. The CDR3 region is CATSDSGDRGYTEAFF. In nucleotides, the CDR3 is TGTGCCACCAGTGATTCGGGGGACAGGGGGTACACTGAAGCTTTCTTT.

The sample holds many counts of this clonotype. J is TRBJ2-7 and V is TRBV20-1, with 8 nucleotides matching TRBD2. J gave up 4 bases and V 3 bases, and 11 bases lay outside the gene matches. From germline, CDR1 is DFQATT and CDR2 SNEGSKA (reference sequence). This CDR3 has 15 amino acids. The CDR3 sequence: CSARDGNGRAYEQYF. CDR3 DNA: TGCAGTGCTAGGGACGGGAACGGGAGGGCGTACGAGCAGTACTTC.

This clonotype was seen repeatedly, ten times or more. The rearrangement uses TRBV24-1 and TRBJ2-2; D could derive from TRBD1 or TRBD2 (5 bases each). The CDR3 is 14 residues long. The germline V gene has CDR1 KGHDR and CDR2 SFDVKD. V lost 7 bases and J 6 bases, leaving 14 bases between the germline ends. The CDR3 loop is CATSGASLPGELFF. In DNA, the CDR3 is TGTGCCACCAGCGGGGCCTCTCTGCCCGGGGAGCTGTTTTTT.

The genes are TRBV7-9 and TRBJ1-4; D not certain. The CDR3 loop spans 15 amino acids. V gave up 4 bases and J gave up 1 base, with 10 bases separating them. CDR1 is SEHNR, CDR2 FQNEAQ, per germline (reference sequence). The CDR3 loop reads CASSWRTVTNEKLFF. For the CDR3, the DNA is TGTGCCAGCAGCTGGAGGACGGTAACTAATGAAAAACTGTTTTTT.

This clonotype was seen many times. The CDR3 sequence: CAWRGLADAAEQYF. The CDR3 nucleotides read TGTGCCTGGAGGGGACTAGCGGATGCCGCCGAGCAGTACTTC. The chain recombines TRBV30 with TRBJ2-7, with 11 positions matching TRBD2. This CDR3 is 14 amino acids long. The V and J ends lost 3 bases and 6 bases, in that order; junction bases with no gene match: 7. Germline assignment: CDR1 GTSNPN and CDR2 SVGIG (reference sequence).

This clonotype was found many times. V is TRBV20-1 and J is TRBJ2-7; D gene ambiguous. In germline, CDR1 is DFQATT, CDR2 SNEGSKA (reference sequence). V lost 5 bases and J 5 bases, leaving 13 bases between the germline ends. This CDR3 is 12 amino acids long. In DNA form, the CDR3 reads TGCAGTGCTTCCAGACCGAGCCACGAGCAGTACTTC. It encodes CSASRPSHEQYF.

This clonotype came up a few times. The CDR3 protein is CSVEKGTGSKQFF. The CDR3 nucleotides read TGCAGCGTTGAGAAAGGGACGGGAAGCAAGCAGTTCTTC. The rearrangement joins TRBV29-1 to TRBJ2-1; perhaps D is TRBD1 or TRBD2 (5 bases each). Germline V gene data show CDR1 as SQVTM and CDR2 as ANQGSEA. The CDR3 is 13 residues long. The V and J ends lost 3 bases and 11 bases respectively, with 17 bases between them.

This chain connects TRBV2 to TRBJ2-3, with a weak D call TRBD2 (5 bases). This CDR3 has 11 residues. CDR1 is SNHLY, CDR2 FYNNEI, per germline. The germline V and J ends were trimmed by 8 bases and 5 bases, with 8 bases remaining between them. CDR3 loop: CASGGGDTQYF. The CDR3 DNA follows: TGTGCCAGCGGAGGCGGAGATACGCAGTATTTT.

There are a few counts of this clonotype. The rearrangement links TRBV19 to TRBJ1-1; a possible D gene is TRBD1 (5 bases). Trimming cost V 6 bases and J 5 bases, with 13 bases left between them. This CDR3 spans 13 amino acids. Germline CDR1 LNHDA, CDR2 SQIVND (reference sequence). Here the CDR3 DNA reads TGTGCCAGTAGCTCTTACGAGGGGACTGAAGCTTTCTTT. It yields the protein CASSSYEGTEAFF.

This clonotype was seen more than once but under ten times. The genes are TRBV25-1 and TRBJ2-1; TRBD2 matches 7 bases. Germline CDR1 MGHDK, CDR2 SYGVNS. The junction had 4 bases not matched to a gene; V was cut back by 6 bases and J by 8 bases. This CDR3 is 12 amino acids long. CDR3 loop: CASSAGVDEQFF. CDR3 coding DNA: TGTGCCAGCAGCGCGGGAGTCGATGAGCAGTTCTTC.

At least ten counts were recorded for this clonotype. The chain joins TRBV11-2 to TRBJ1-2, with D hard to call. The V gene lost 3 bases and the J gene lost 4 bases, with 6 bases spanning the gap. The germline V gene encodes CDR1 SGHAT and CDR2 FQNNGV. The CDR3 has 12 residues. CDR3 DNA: TGTGCCAGCAGCTTCAGGAGCTATGGCTACACCTTC. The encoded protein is CASSFRSYGYTF.

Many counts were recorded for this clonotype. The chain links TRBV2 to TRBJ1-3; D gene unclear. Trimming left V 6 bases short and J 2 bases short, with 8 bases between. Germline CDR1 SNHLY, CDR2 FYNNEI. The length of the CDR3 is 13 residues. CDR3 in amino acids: CASRDSTGNTIYF. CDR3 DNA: TGTGCCAGCAGAGACTCCACTGGAAACACCATATATTTT.

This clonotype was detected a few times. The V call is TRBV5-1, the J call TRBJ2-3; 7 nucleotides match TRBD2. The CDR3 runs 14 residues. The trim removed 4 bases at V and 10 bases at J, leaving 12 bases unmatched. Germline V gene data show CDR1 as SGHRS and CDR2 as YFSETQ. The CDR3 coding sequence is TGCGCCAGCAGCAGCGGGACTCGATCGGAGGCGCAGTATTTT. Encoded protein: CASSSGTRSEAQYF.

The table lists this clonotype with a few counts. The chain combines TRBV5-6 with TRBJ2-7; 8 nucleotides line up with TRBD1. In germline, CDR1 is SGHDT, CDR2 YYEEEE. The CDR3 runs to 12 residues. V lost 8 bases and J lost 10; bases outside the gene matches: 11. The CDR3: CASNRGQGGQYF. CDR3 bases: TGTGCCAGTAACCGCGGACAGGGTGGACAGTACTTC. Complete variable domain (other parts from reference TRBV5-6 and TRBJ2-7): DAGVTQSPTHLIKTRGQQVTLRCSPKSGHDTVSWYQQALGQGPQFIFQYYEEEERQRGNFPDRFSGHQFPNYSSELNVNALLLGDSALYLCASNRGQGGQYFGPGTRLTVT.

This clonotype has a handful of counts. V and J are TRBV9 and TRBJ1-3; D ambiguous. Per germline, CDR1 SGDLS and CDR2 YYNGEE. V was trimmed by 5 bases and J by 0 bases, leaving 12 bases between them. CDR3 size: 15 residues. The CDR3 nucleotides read TGTGCCAGCAGACCAGGTACCAACTCTGGAAACACCATATATTTT. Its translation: CASRPGTNSGNTIYF.

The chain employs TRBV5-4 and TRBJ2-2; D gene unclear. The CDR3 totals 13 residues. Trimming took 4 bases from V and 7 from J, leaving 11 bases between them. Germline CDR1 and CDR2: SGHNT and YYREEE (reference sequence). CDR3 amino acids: CASSPGWGGELFF. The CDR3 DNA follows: TGTGCCAGCAGCCCAGGATGGGGCGGGGAGCTGTTTTTT.

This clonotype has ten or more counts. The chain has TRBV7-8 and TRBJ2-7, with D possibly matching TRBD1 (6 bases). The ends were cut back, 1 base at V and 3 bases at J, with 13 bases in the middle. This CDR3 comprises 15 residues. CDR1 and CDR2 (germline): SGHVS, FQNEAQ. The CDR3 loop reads CASSLGTELYYEQYF. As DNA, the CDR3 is TGTGCCAGCAGCTTAGGGACAGAGCTTTACTACGAGCAGTACTTC. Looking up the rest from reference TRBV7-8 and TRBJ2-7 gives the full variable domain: GAGVSQSPRYKVAKRGQDVALRCDPISGHVSLFWYQQALGQGPEFLTYFQNEAQLDKSGLPSDRFFAERPEGSVSTLKIQRTQQEDSAVYLCASSLGTELYYEQYFGPGTRLTVT.

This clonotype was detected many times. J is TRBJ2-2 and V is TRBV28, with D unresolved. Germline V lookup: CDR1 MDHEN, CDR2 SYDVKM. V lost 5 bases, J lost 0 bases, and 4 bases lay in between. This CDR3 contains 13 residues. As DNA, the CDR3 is TGTGCCAGCAGTCTCCCGAACACCGGGGAGCTGTTTTTT. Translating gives CASSLPNTGELFF.

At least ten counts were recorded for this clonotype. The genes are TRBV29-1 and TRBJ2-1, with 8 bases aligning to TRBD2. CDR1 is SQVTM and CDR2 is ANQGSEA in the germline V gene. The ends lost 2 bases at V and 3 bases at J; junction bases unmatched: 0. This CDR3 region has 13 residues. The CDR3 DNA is TGCAGCGTTGAACGGGAGGGCTACAATGAGCAGTTCTTC. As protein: CSVEREGYNEQFF.

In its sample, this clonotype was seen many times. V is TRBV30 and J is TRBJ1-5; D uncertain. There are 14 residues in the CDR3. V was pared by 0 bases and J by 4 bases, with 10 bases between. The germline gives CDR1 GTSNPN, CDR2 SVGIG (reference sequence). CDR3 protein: CAWSVVLHNQPQHF. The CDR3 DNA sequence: TGTGCCTGGAGTGTAGTGCTCCATAATCAGCCCCAGCATTTT.